This TCR beta chain was captured by sequencing in a study of blood T cell repertoires in COVID-19 (TCRdb year 2020). Context from the whole study: Samples from collaborators originated in the United States, Italy and Spain and spanned both the acute and convalescent phases of COVID-19. The sample metadata nearly always contained a de-identified subject ID, COVID-19 status, age in years and sex. Samples came from the ongoing ImmuneRACE study (first 160 participants) plus 1,254 subjects from 6 global collaborators. HLA class I and class II types, where available, came from metadata supplied by the sample provider rather than from assay-based typing. The prospective study material was composed of cDNA or gDNA derived from T cells, B-cell-depleted T cells, or PBMCs. Subjects who had been exposed to COVID-19, were actively infected with it, or had recovered from it provided the deeply sampled blood TCRbeta repertoires that made up the dataset. The repertoires were released in a freely available public database intended as a resource for research on the immune response to SARS-CoV-2.

Here is what the overall study found, with its caveats: The amount of clinical and demographic metadata varied by source and participant and was provided uncurated.

TCRbeta CDR3 regions were amplified from genomic DNA using the immunoSEQ Assay, a bias-controlled multiplex PCR. Per the original workflow: The number of nucleated cells in each sample was estimated by amplification of reference gene primers within the assay. To quantify the absolute abundance of each unique TCRbeta CDR3 rearrangement, sequence reads were collapsed and filtered. For each sample, productive Simpson clonality was calculated as the square root of Simpson's diversity index over productive rearrangements. Held by TCRdb, this immuneACCESS table contains in-frame sequences only and omits some clones. Under half of the omission traces to an unresolved V gene where checked; the cause of the rest is unknown. V, J and clone size are taken as reported in that table, and D and trimming were inferred from the DNA itself. Across this sample there are over 200,000 clones, with 80% to 90% seen only once. The leading ten clones occupy under 10% of the sample.

In the prospective study, participants were roughly 18 to 90 years old, resided in approximately 22 geographic areas of the United States, and were enrolled through a virtual design. In the prospective study, cohorts were assigned on the basis of participant-reported clinical history obtained from a screening survey and a study questionnaire. ImmuneRACE Cohort 3 recovered participants were defined by two consecutive negative NP/OP PCR tests, healthcare professional clearance, or symptom resolution. Each participant in the prospective study had whole blood, serum and a nasopharyngeal or oropharyngeal swab collected by mobile phlebotomists. Prospective study participants could optionally give additional blood draws and questionnaires over an approximately two-month period. Prospective study blood samples were shipped either frozen or at room temperature before DNA extraction. Regarding this clone: What this receptor recognizes is not known. Base-call qualities are not available, and no considerably larger clone is one nucleotide away.

Input material: PBMCs or T cells enriched from blood (not recorded which). This receptor was obtained from a middle-aged man who had recovered from COVID-19.

The encoded CDR3 is CASNTEKGQGLSTDTQYF. The DNA is TGTGCCAGCAACACCGAAAAAGGACAGGGACTAAGCACAGATACGCAGTATTTT. This receptor chain uses TRBV21-1 and TRBJ2-3; TRBD1 was called by the table and not checked on the DNA. TRBV21-1 counts as a pseudogene. Measured from the cysteine to the phenylalanine, the CDR3 is 18 residues long. Only the CDR3 portion is preserved as DNA: 54 bases, with reading frame beginning at the first base.